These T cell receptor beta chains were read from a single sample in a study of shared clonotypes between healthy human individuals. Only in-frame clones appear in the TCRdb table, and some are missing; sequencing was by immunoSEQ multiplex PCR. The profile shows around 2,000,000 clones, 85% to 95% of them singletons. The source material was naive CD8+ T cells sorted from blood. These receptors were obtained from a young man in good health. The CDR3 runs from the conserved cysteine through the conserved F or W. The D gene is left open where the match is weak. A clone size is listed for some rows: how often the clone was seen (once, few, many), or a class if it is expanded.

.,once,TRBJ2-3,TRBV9,TGTGCCAGCAGCCCCGGGGTTCTCCCGGATACGCAGTATTTT,CASSPGVLPDTQYF
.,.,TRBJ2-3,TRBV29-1,TGCAGCGTTGAAGCGGGAACAGATACGCAGTATTTT,CSVEAGTDTQYF
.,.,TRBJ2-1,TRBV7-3,TGTGCCAGCAGCCCCGTGCCGTCGAGGGACAATGAGCAGTTCTTC,CASSPVPSRDNEQFF
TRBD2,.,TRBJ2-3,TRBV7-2,TGTGCCAGCAGCTTATTGACTAGCGGGCACACAGATACGCAGTATTTT,CASSLLTSGHTDTQYF
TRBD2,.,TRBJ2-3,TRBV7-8,TGTGCCAGCAGCTTAGCCCTAGCGGGAGCGGTAGATACGCAGTATTTT,CASSLALAGAVDTQYF
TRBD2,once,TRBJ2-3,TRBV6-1,TGTGCCAGCAGTGAAAGAGAAGCGGGAGAGACAGATACGCAGTATTTT,CASSEREAGETDTQYF
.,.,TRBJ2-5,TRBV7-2,TGTGCCAGCAGCCCTTTTTCCGGACAGTACCAAGAGACCCAGTACTTC,CASSPFSGQYQETQYF
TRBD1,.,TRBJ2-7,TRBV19,TGTGCCAGTAGTATTAGCGACAGGGGGTCCTACGAGCAGTACTTC,CASSISDRGSYEQYF
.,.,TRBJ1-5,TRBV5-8,TGTGCCAGCAGCTTGAGTCAGGGTAAGAATCAGCCCCAGCATTTT,CASSLSQGKNQPQHF
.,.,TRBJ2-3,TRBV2,TGTGCCAGCAGTGAAGTATCGATTAGCACAGATACGCAGTATTTT,CASSEVSISTDTQYF
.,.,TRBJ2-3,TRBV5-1,TGCGCCAGCAGCCTATACGGACTGACCACAGATACGCAGTATTTT,CASSLYGLTTDTQYF
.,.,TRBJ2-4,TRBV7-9,TGTGCCAGCAGCCCATCGCCGGGGGGCTTCGTCAAAAACATTCAGTACTTC,CASSPSPGGFVKNIQYF
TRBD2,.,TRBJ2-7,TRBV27,TGTGCCAGCAGTTTATCTCCCCCTCAAGCGGGAGGCTTCTCCTACGAGCAGTACTTC,CASSLSPPQAGGFSYEQYF
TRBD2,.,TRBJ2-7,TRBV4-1,TGCGCCAGCAGCCAAGATGCACTAGCGGACTACGAGCAGTACTTC,CASSQDALADYEQYF
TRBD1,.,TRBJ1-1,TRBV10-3,TGTGCCAGCCGACAGGGTAGGACTGAAGCTTTCTTT,CASRQGRTEAFF
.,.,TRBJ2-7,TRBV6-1,TGTGCCAGCATTGCCTTTTGGGTCGGCGAGCAGTACTTC,CASIAFWVGEQYF
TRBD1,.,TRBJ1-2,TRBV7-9,TGTGCCAGCAGCTCAGAGGACAGGGGGATTGGCTACACCTTC,CASSSEDRGIGYTF
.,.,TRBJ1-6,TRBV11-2,TGTGCCAGCAGCCTAATGGAGGGGGGGGCAAATTCACCCCTCCACTTT,CASSLMEGGANSPLHF
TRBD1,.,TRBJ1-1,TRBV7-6,TGTGCCAGCAGCTTAACAGGGGGCGGCACTGAAGCTTTCTTT,CASSLTGGGTEAFF
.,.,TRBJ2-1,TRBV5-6,TGTGCCAGCAGCTTGTATCTGGCATACAATGAGCAGTTCTTC,CASSLYLAYNEQFF
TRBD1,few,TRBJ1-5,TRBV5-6,TGTGCCAGCAGCTCCAACATTAGGGACAGTTTACATTTT,CASSSNIRDSLHF
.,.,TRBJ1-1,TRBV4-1,TGCGCCAGCAGCCAAGTCCTCGGGGGGGGCGCCCGTGAAGCTTTCTTT,CASSQVLGGGAREAFF
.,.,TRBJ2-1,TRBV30,TGTGCCTGGAGCCGGCGACATGAGCAGTTCTTC,CAWSRRHEQFF
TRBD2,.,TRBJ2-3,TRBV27,TGTGCCAGCAGTTTACTAGCGGGGGAGGATACGCAGTATTTT,CASSLLAGEDTQYF
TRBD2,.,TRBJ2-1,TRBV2,TGTGCCAGCATGCAACTTAGCGGGGCTCATGAGCAGTTCTTC,CASMQLSGAHEQFF
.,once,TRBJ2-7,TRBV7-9,TGTGCCAGCAGCTTAGTGGGACTGCTTAACTACGAGCAGTACTTC,CASSLVGLLNYEQYF
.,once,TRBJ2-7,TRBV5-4,TGTGCCAGCAGCCCCGGGACCGTTTACGAGCAGTACTTC,CASSPGTVYEQYF
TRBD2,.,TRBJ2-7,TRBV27,TGTGCCAGTAAGGAAGCGGGAGGTGTCTACGAGCAGTACTTC,CASKEAGGVYEQYF
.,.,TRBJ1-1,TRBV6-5,TGTGCCAGCAGTTACTCCCCGGACCCGCGGACTGAAGCTTTCTTT,CASSYSPDPRTEAFF
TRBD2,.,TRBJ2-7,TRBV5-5,TGTGCCAGCAGCTTCGTGGGAGGGTACGAGCAGTACTTC,CASSFVGGYEQYF
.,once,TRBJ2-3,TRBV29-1,TGCAGCGTTGTTCCCGGACGGTTGACAGATACGCAGTATTTT,CSVVPGRLTDTQYF
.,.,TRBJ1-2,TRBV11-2,TGTGCCAGCAGCTTAGGGGGCCGAGCTAACTATGGCTACACCTTC,CASSLGGRANYGYTF
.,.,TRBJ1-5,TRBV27,TGTGCCAGCGGCTGGGGGGGTTATGGGAATCAGCCCCAGCATTTT,CASGWGGYGNQPQHF
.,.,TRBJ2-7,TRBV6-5,TGTGCCAGCAGTTACGGGGGATTAAACTACGAGCAGTACTTC,CASSYGGLNYEQYF
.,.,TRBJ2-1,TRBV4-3,TGCGCCAGCAGCCAAGACCGGACACCATACAATGAGCAGTTCTTC,CASSQDRTPYNEQFF
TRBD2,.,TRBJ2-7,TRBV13,TGTGCCAGCAGCCCCTGGGGCCTAGCGGGAGACAAGGACCACGAGCAGTACTTC,CASSPWGLAGDKDHEQYF
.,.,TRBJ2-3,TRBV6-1,TGTGCCAGCAGTGAAGCGCCGTGGGGGGACCTAGATACGCAGTATTTT,CASSEAPWGDLDTQYF
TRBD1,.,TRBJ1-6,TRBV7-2,TGTGCCAGCAGCTTGACAGGGATCTCCTATAATTCACCCCTCCACTTT,CASSLTGISYNSPLHF
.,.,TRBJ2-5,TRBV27,TGTGCCAGCAGTACCCCTGGAGGGACACAAGAGACCCAGTACTTC,CASSTPGGTQETQYF